The clone carrying this TCR beta chain was found a few times. Its antigen remains unidentified. This record belongs to a study of T cells after yellow fever vaccination. Overall study results and limits: A small proportion of clonotypes was detected in both the CD4 and CD8 compartments. The study re-detected most primary-vaccination clones after the booster (roughly 96% CD4, roughly 85% CD8).

V lost 5 bases and J 0 bases, leaving 20 bases between the germline ends. The germline V gene has CDR1 MDHEN and CDR2 SYDVKM. The CDR3 sequence is 17 residues long. Conversion of TCR transcripts into cDNA relied on 5'RACE template switching, which added a universal primer site and UMIs. TCRdb re-analysed the 5' RACE reads in MiXCR, keeping a single row per CDR3 protein. The sample consists of about 630,000 distinct CDR3 sequences, approximately 13% of them appearing once. This sequence joins TRBV28 and TRBJ2-7; either TRBD1 or TRBD2 may fit D (6 bases each). The specimen was PBMCs, collected on the day of the yellow fever booster vaccination. This receptor was obtained from a man aged 25-45 years who received the YFV17D yellow fever vaccine. CDR3 sequence (DNA): TGTGCCAGCAGTCTCATGCCGGGGGCGGGATTCTCCTACGAGCAGTACTTC. This translates into CASSLMPGAGFSYEQYF. The whole variable domain, filled in from reference TRBV28 and TRBJ2-7, reads DVKVTQSSRYLVKRTGEKVFLECVQDMDHENMFWYRQDPGLGLRLIYFSYDVKMKEKGDIPEGYSVSREKKERFSLILESASTNQTSMYLCASSLMPGAGFSYEQYFGPGTRLTVT.